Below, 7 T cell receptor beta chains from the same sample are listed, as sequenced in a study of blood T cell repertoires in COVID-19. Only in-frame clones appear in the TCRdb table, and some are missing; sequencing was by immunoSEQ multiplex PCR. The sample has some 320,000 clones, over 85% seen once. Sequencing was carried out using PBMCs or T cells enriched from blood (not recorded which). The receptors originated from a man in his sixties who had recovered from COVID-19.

This CDR3 reads CASGTGGNTEAFF. CDR3 nucleotide sequence: TGTGCCAGTGGGACAGGGGGAAACACTGAAGCTTTCTTT. V is TRBV19 and J is TRBJ1-1, with 11 bases lining up with TRBD1. The CDR3 contains 13 residues. Germline CDR1 LNHDA, CDR2 SQIVND (reference sequence). Trimming removed 8 bases from V and 2 bases from J; junction bases left unmatched: 1. Full variable domain (missing parts from reference TRBV19 and TRBJ1-1): DGGITQSPKYLFRKEGQNVTLSCEQNLNHDAMYWYRQDPGQGLRLIYYSQIVNDFQKGDIAEGYSVSREKKESFPLTVTSAQKNPTAFYLCASGTGGNTEAFFGQGTRLTVV.

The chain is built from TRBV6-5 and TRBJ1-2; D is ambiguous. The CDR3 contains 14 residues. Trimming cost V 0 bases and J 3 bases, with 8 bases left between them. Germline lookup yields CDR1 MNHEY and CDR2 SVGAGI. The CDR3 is CASSYSKPDYGYTF. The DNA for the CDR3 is TGTGCCAGCAGTTACTCGAAGCCGGACTATGGCTACACCTTC.

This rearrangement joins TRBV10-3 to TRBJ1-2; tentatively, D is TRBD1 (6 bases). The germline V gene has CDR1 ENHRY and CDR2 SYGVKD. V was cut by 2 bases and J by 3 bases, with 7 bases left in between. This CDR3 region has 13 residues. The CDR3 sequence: CAISETGYYGYTF. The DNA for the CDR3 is TGTGCCATCAGTGAGACAGGGTACTATGGCTACACCTTC.

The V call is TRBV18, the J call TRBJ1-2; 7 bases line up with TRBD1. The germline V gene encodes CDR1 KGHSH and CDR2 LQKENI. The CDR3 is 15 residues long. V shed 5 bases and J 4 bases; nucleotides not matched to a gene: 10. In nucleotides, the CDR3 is TGTGCCAGCTCATCTTCCGGGACAGCCACCTATGGCTACACCTTC. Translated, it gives CASSSSGTATYGYTF.

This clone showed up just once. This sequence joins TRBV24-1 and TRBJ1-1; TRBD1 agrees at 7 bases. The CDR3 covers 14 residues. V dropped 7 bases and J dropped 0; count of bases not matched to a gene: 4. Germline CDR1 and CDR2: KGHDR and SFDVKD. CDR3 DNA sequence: TGTGCCACCAGATCGGGACAGTTGAACACTGAAGCTTTCTTT. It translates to CATRSGQLNTEAFF.

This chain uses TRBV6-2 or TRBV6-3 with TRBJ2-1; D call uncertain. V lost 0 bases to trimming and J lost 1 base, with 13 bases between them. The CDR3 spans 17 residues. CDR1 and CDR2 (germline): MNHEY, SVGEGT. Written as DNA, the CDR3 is TGTGCCAGCAGTTACTCACCCGATAGCATTTCCTACAATGAGCAGTTCTTC. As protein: CASSYSPDSISYNEQFF.

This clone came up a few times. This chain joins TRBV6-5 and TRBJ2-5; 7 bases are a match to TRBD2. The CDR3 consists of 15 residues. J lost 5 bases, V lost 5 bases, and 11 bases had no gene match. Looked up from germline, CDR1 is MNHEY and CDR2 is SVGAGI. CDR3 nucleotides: TGTGCCAGCAGTCCTGGCGCCTCGCGGGGGGAGACCCAGTACTTC. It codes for CASSPGASRGETQYF.